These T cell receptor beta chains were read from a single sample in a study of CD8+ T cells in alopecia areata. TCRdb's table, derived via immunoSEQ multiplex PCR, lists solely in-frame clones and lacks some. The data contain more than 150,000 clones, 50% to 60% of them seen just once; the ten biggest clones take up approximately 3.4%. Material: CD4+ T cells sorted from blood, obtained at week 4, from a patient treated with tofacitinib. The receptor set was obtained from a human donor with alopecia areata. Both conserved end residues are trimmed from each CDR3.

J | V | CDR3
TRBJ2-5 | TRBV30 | AWSGIFQETQY
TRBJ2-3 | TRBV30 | AWRPGQITDTQY
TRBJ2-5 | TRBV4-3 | ASSLTWTGGRETQY
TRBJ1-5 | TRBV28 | ASSLSRVSNQPQH
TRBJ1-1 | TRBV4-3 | ASSQDLQNTEAF
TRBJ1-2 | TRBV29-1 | SVAGTGLYGYT
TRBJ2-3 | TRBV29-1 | SVDTSGEGDTQY
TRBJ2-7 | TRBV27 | ASSFRSLGTGVYEQY
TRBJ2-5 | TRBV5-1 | ASSSTAGTSETQY
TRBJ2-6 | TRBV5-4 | ASSVGGQGLGGANVLT
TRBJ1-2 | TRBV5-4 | ASSLGGGGENYGYT
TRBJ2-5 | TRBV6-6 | ASSPAGGRQTQY
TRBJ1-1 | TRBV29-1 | SVPGQGNTEAF
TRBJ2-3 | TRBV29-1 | SVEWRGRGTDTQY
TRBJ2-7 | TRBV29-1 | SVKPTGTGEQY
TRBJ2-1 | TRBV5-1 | ASSFRDNYNEQF
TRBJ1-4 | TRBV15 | ATSSEQGAYEKLF
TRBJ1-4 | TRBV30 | AWSPRRGEKLF
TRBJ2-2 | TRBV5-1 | ASSLVDRVPGELF
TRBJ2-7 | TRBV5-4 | ASSILLAGVSYEQY
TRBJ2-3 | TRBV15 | ATSRQQGITDTQY
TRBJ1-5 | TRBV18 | ASSPSGQGIQPQH
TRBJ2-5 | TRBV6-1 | ASSEEYARETQY
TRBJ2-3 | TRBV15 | ATSRDRGTTDTQY
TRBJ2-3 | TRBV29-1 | SINGLAGVPDTQY
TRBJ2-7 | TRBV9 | ASSLGRGRSSYEQY
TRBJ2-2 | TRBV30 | AFYNGELF
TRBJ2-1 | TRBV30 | AWSLRGGVPSYNEQF
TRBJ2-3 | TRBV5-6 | ASSLGGLGTDTQY
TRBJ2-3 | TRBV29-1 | SGGADTQY
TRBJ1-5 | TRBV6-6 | ASSYRTEVDQPQH
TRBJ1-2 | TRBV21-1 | ASSNQTGGLGYT
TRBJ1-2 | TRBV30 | AWGNLYGYT
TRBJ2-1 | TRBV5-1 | ASSLTTDRNNEQF
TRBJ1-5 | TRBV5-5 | ASSLRGGEQPQH
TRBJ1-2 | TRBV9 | ASSLPRDGYT
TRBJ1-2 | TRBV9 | ASSVDAASFYGYT
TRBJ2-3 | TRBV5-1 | ASSLDISSTDTQY
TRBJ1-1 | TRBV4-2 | ASSIRPADTEAF
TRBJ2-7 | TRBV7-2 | ASSSSRDSYEQY
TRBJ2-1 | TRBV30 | AGRPLGLARVDNEQF
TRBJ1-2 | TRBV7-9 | ASSLNQGQFGYT
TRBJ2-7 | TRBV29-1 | SVAWGERGEQY
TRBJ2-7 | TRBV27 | ASRGLADHEQY
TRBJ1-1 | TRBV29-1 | SVGGTVNTEAF